A selection of T cell receptor beta chains follows, all from one sample in a study of blood T cell repertoires in COVID-19. Some clones are missing from TCRdb's copy, which holds only in-frame ones; the method was immunoSEQ multiplex PCR. Of roughly 160,000 clones listed, roughly 84% are singletons. Material: peripheral blood. The receptors were gathered from a woman of 80 years or more with active or convalescent COVID-19. The CDR3 runs from the conserved cysteine through the conserved F or W. A D gene is named only where the DNA matches it firmly. Size tells how often a clone was seen (once, few, many) or the class of an expanded clone, and some rows leave it out.

cdr3_aa	cdr3_nt	v_call	j_call	d_call	clone_size
CASTNRQGASYEQYF	TGTGCCAGCACAAATCGACAGGGGGCATCCTACGAGCAGTACTTC	TRBV2	TRBJ2-7	TRBD1	-
CASSLVQGGNEKLFF	TGTGCCAGCAGCTTAGTTCAAGGGGGAAATGAAAAACTGTTTTTT	TRBV7-9	TRBJ1-4	-	-
CASSFWTGSVQPQHF	TGTGCCAGCAGTTTTTGGACAGGGTCGGTTCAGCCCCAGCATTTT	TRBV28	TRBJ1-5	TRBD1	-
CASSRDRGHTEAFF	TGCGCCAGCAGCCGGGACAGGGGGCACACTGAAGCTTTCTTT	TRBV5-1	TRBJ1-1	TRBD1	-
CASSYFKSSYNSPLHF	TGTGCCAGCAGTTACTTCAAGAGCTCCTATAATTCACCCCTCCACTTT	TRBV6-5	TRBJ1-6	-	-
CASSPQYTGELFF	TGTGCCAGCAGCCCCCAGTACACCGGGGAGCTGTTTTTT	TRBV3-1/TRBV3-2	TRBJ2-2	-	-
CASSQGLAPSSYEQYF	TGTGCCAGCAGCCAAGGACTAGCGCCGAGCTCCTACGAGCAGTACTTC	TRBV3-1/TRBV3-2	TRBJ2-7	TRBD2	-
CASSRRGGAGNYGYTF	TGTGCCAGCAGCCGACGCGGGGGGGCCGGGAACTATGGCTACACCTTC	TRBV3-1/TRBV3-2	TRBJ1-2	-	few
CASSRGEGTGLGYTF	TGTGCCAGCAGCCGAGGGGAGGGCACAGGGCTTGGCTACACCTTC	TRBV5-6	TRBJ1-2	-	-
CASSLGREVGLETQYF	TGTGCCAGCAGCTTGGGACGGGAGGTGGGCTTGGAGACCCAGTACTTC	TRBV5-5	TRBJ2-5	TRBD2	-
CASSSNIRQNYEQYF	TGTGCCAGCAGCTCGAATATTAGACAGAACTACGAGCAGTACTTC	TRBV7-9	TRBJ2-7	-	-
CASSIGGRAFLGSYEQYF	TGTGCCAGTAGTATCGGCGGGAGGGCCTTTCTTGGCTCCTACGAGCAGTACTTC	TRBV19	TRBJ2-7	TRBD2	few
CASSTGAGNTIYF	TGCGCCAGCAGTACCGGGGCTGGAAACACCATATATTTT	TRBV10-1	TRBJ1-3	-	-
CATSRGNWGRAADTQYF	TGTGCCACCAGCAGGGGTAATTGGGGGAGGGCCGCAGATACGCAGTATTTT	TRBV15	TRBJ2-3	TRBD2	-
CASSPPGGSYNSPLHF	TGTGCCAGCAGCCCACCAGGGGGCTCCTATAATTCACCCCTCCACTTT	TRBV7-9	TRBJ1-6	TRBD1	-
CAISIGLDTQYF	TGTGCCATCTCAATCGGGTTGGATACGCAGTATTTT	TRBV10-3	TRBJ2-3	-	-
CAWSVRLAPLGTEAFF	TGTGCCTGGAGTGTACGCTTAGCCCCACTGGGCACTGAAGCTTTCTTT	TRBV30	TRBJ1-1	-	-